These 14 T cell receptor beta chains share one sample of origin, sequenced in a study of blood T cell repertoires in COVID-19. The assay was immunoSEQ multiplex PCR, and TCRdb's table has in-frame clones only and misses some. The data contain a few hundred thousand clones, around 90% of them seen just once; the ten biggest clones take up around 5%. Sequenced sample: peripheral blood. The source is an older woman with COVID-19, enrolled during active disease.

This chain joins TRBV4-1 and TRBJ2-1; 8 bases fit TRBD2. The V and J ends lost 0 bases and 7 bases, in that order; junction bases with no gene match: 8. Germline values: CDR1 MGHRA, CDR2 YSYEKL. CDR3 length: 16 residues. DNA of the CDR3: TGCGCCAGCAGCCAAGACGTCGGGAGGGCCATTAATGAGCAGTTCTTC. Protein sequence: CASSQDVGRAINEQFF.

This chain uses TRBV6-5 with TRBJ2-7, with 7 bases fitting TRBD1. This CDR3 spans 14 amino acids. Per the germline V gene, CDR1 is MNHEY and CDR2 is SVGAGI. Losses at the gene ends were 6 bases for V and 6 bases for J; bases not matched to a gene: 11. This chain's CDR3 is CASSAIGQAGEQYF. The CDR3 DNA sequence: TGTGCCAGCAGCGCGATTGGACAGGCGGGCGAGCAGTACTTC.

As regards this clone: This same CDR3 is encoded by further DNA sequences in the sample. The V gene is TRBV19, the J gene TRBJ1-2, with 10 bases that match TRBD1. CDR3 length equals 15 residues. Germline values: CDR1 LNHDA, CDR2 SQIVND (reference sequence). J gave up 2 bases and V 3 bases, and 3 bases lay outside the gene matches. CDR3: CASSMGQGSNYGYTF. The CDR3 nucleotides are TGTGCCAGTAGTATGGGACAGGGGTCCAACTATGGCTACACCTTC.

In nucleotides, the CDR3 is TGTGCCAGTAGGGGAAACAGGAAAGCTGCGGGAGTGGGGATAGATTACGAGCAGTACTTC. Its translation: CASRGNRKAAGVGIDYEQYF. The rearrangement joins TRBV19 to TRBJ2-7; 7 positions match TRBD2. The J segment lost 4 bases and the V segment lost 6 bases, leaving 27 bases of the junction unmatched. The CDR3 spans 20 residues. Germline CDR1 and CDR2: LNHDA and SQIVND (reference sequence).

V usage is TRBV5-1 and J usage is TRBJ1-6, with TRBD1 as a possible D gene (6 bases). V lost 0 bases, J lost 4 bases, and 8 bases lay in between. There are 15 residues in the CDR3. Germline CDR1 SGHRS, CDR2 YFSETQ. CDR3 region: CASSLEGEYNSPLHF. CDR3 nucleotide sequence: TGCGCCAGCAGCTTGGAGGGGGAGTATAATTCACCCCTCCACTTT.

The chain is built from TRBV24-1 and TRBJ2-7, with 9 bases matching TRBD2. CDR3 length: 17 residues. The V segment lost 4 bases and the J segment 3 bases; nucleotides outside the gene matches: 12. Germline CDR1 KGHDR, CDR2 SFDVKD. CDR3 loop: CATSDSRTGTSYYEQYF. As DNA, the CDR3 is TGTGCCACCAGTGACAGTCGGACCGGGACTAGCTACTACGAGCAGTACTTC.

The V and J genes are TRBV7-8 and TRBJ2-1; 10 bases are shared with TRBD2. CDR3 length: 15 amino acids. Germline values: CDR1 SGHVS, CDR2 FQNEAQ. After removal of 5 bases from V and 7 bases from J, the junction contained 8 bases not matched to a gene. The CDR3 DNA is TGTGCCAGCAGCGACACTAGCGGGGTCTCGAATGAGCAGTTCTTC. This encodes CASSDTSGVSNEQFF.

This rearrangement joins TRBV6-2 or TRBV6-3 to TRBJ1-2; unclear D gene. This CDR3 region has 15 residues. The V gene lost 6 bases and the J gene lost 6 bases, with 20 bases spanning the gap. Germline-derived CDR1 and CDR2 are MNHEY and SVGEGT. CDR3 residues: CASSPDGVLGNGYTF. The CDR3 region has the DNA TGTGCCAGCAGCCCAGACGGGGTTCTCGGGAATGGCTACACCTTC.

The V gene is TRBV18, the J gene TRBJ1-5; no clear D gene. CDR1 and CDR2 from the germline V gene are KGHSH and LQKENI. V shed 2 bases and J shed 2 bases, with 10 bases lying between them. This CDR3 region has 15 residues. The CDR3 reads CASSPNRQGNQPQHF. In DNA, the CDR3 is TGTGCCAGCTCACCAAATCGGCAGGGCAATCAGCCCCAGCATTTT.

The rearrangement links TRBV10-3 to TRBJ2-5, with 7 bases fitting TRBD2. Germline trimming cut 8 bases from V and 2 bases from J; bases unmatched to any gene: 8. This CDR3 comprises 14 residues. Germline lookup yields CDR1 ENHRY and CDR2 SYGVKD. Here the CDR3 reads CAIGTGTTQETQYF. In nucleotides, the CDR3 is TGTGCCATCGGTACCGGGACTACACAAGAGACCCAGTACTTC.

V usage is TRBV9 and J usage is TRBJ2-1; the match to TRBD2 covers 14 bases. The CDR3 is 19 residues long. The V gene end was trimmed by 3 bases and the J gene end by 0 bases; junction bases not matched to a gene: 8. CDR1 SGDLS and CDR2 YYNGEE come from the germline V gene. DNA for the CDR3: TGTGCCAGCAGCGGAACCGGGACTAGCGGGAGACGCTCCTACAATGAGCAGTTCTTC. Its protein is CASSGTGTSGRRSYNEQFF.

The chain links TRBV5-1 to TRBJ2-1; 8 bases match TRBD2. Per germline, CDR1 SGHRS and CDR2 YFSETQ. With V trimmed by 0 bases and J by 5 bases, 4 bases remained unmatched. The CDR3 has 15 amino acids. CDR3 in DNA: TGCGCCAGCAGCTTGGAGTCTAGCGGGCACAATGAGCAGTTCTTC. It is translated as CASSLESSGHNEQFF.

This chain uses TRBV10-3 with TRBJ2-7; TRBD2 aligns across 13 bases. CDR3 size: 21 residues. With V trimmed by 5 bases and J by 4 bases, 23 bases remained unmatched. Germline V lookup: CDR1 ENHRY, CDR2 SYGVKD. CDR3 bases: TGTGCCATCAGTACCGCCTGGACAGGGTGGACTAGCGGGAGATCCCAATACGAGCAGTACTTC. The encoded protein is CAISTAWTGWTSGRSQYEQYF.

Comment on this clone: The sample has other DNA sequences that encode this CDR3 too. The chain recombines TRBV6-5 with TRBJ1-1, with TRBD1 as a possible D gene (6 bases). V was shortened by 2 bases and J by 1 base, with 11 bases between the two germline ends. The CDR3 contains 15 residues. The germline V gene encodes CDR1 MNHEY and CDR2 SVGAGI. In DNA, the CDR3 is TGTGCCAGCAGTTACGGGGGCGGGAGGAACACTGAAGCTTTCTTT. Amino acid sequence: CASSYGGGRNTEAFF.